The source of this TCR beta chain is a study of identical twins. Whole-study results and caveats: A partial confounding effect on zero-insertion analyses could come from invariant MAIT and iNKT cells. Within cord blood, abundant beta clonotypes carried fewer insertions, but memory repertoires showed no such trend. Excess sharing between twins was weaker in beta out-of-frame sequences.

The germline CDR1 and CDR2 sequences are SGHRS and YFSETQ. V was shortened by 4 bases and J by 4 bases, with 4 bases between the two germline ends. The CDR3 is 11 amino acids. Notes on this clonotype: What it binds is unknown.

A universal primer site was created by template switching, with the cDNA bearing unique molecular identifiers. One entry per CDR3 protein results from TCRdb running MiXCR on the 5' RACE reads. The data hold approximately 700,000 distinct CDR3 sequences, with less than 7% observed a single time. Sequenced material: naive T cells sorted from blood. The V gene is TRBV5-1, the J gene TRBJ2-3, with D uncertain. The sequence derives from a man aged 18 to 30 in good health. Here the CDR3 reads CASSESDTQYF. The CDR3 DNA sequence: TGCGCCAGCAGCGAATCAGATACGCAGTATTTT.